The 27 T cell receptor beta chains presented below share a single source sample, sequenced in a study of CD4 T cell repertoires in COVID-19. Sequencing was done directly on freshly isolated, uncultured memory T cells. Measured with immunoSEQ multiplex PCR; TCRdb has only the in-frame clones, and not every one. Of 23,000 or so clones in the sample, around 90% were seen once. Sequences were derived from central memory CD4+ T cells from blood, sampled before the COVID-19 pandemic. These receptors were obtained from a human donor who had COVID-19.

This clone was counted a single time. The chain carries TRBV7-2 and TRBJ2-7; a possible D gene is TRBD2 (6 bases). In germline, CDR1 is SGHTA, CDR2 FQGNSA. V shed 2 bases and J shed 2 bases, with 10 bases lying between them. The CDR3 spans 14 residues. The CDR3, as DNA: TGTGCCAGCAGCTTAACGACTAGTACCTACGAGCAGTACTTC. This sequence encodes CASSLTTSTYEQYF.

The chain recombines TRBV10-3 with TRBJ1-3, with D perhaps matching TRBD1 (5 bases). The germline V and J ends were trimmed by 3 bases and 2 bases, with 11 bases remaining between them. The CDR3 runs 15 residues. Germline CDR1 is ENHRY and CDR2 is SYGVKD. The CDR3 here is CAISDGRTTGNTIYF. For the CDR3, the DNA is TGTGCCATCAGTGACGGCAGGACAACTGGAAACACCATATATTTT.

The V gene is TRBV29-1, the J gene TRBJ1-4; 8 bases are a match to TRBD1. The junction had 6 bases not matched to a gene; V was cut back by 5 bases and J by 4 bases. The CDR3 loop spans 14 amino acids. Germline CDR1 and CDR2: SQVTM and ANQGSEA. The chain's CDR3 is CSVKRQGINEKLFF. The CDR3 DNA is TGCAGCGTTAAGAGACAGGGGATTAATGAAAAACTGTTTTTT.

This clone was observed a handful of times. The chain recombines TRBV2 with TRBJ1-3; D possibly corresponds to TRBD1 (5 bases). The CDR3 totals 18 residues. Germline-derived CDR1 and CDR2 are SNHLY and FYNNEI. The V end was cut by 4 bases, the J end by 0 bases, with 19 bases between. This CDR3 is CASSGGVGAAGSGNTIYF. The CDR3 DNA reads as TGTGCCAGCAGTGGGGGGGTTGGGGCAGCGGGCTCTGGAAACACCATATATTTT. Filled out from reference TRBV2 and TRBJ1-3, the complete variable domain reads EPEVTQTPSHQVTQMGQEVILRCVPISNHLYFYWYRQILGQKVEFLVSFYNNEISEKSEIFDDQFSVERPDGSNFTLKIRSTKLEDSAMYFCASSGGVGAAGSGNTIYFGEGSWLTVV.

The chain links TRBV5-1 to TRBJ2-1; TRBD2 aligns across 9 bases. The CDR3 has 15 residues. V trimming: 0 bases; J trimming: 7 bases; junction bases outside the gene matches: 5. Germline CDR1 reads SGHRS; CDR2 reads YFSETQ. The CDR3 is CASSLVTSGVNEQFF. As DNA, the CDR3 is TGCGCCAGCAGCTTGGTGACTAGCGGAGTTAATGAGCAGTTCTTC.

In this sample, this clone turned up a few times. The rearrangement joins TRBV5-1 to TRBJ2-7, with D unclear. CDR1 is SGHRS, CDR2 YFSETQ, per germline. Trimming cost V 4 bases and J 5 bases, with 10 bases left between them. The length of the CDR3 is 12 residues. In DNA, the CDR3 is TGCGCCAGCAGCATTGGCAGCGACGAGCAGTACTTC. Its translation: CASSIGSDEQYF.

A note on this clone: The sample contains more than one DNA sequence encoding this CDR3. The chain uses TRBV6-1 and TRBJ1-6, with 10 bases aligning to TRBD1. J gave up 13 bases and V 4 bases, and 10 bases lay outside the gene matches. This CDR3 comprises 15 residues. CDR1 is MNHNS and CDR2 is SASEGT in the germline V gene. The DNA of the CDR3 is TGTGCCAGCAGTGCCTGGACAGGGGGGGACTCCCCCCTCCACTTT. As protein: CASSAWTGGDSPLHF.

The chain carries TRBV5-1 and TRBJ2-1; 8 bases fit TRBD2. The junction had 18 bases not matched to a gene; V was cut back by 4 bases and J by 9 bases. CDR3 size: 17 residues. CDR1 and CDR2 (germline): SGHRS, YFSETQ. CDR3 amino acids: CASSLRVSGESVGEQFF. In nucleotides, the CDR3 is TGCGCCAGCAGCCTGAGGGTTAGCGGGGAGTCTGTTGGTGAGCAGTTCTTC.

CDR3: CASSRTSGRDTQYF. The CDR3 DNA reads TGTGCCAGCAGCCGGACTAGCGGAAGAGATACGCAGTATTTT. This chain uses TRBV11-3 with TRBJ2-3; 10 bases line up with TRBD2. Germline assignment: CDR1 SGHNT and CDR2 YENEEA. V lost 5 bases to trimming and J lost 5 bases; unmatched junction nucleotides: 4. This CDR3 comprises 14 residues.

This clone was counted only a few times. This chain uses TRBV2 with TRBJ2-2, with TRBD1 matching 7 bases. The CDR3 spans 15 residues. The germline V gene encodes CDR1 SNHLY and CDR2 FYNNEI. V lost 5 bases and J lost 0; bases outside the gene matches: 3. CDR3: CASSLGGANTGELFF. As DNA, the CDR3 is TGTGCCAGCAGTTTAGGGGGCGCGAACACCGGGGAGCTGTTTTTT.

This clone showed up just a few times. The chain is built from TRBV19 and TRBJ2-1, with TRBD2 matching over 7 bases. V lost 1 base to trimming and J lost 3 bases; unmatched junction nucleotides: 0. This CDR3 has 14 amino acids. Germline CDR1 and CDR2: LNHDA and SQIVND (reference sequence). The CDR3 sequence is CASSIGGGYNEQFF. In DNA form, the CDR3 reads TGTGCCAGTAGTATAGGCGGGGGCTACAATGAGCAGTTCTTC. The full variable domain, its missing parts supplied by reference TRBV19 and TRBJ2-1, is DGGITQSPKYLFRKEGQNVTLSCEQNLNHDAMYWYRQDPGQGLRLIYYSQIVNDFQKGDIAEGYSVSREKKESFPLTVTSAQKNPTAFYLCASSIGGGYNEQFFGPGTRLTVL.

The CDR3 region has the DNA TGTGCCAGCAGCTTGGGGGGGGGCCGGGAGACCCAGTACTTC. Its protein product is CASSLGGGRETQYF. The rearrangement uses TRBV5-4 and TRBJ2-5; TRBD2 might be the D (7 bases). The CDR3 is 14 residues long. The V gene lost 0 bases and the J gene lost 5 bases, with 11 bases spanning the gap. From germline, CDR1 is SGHNT and CDR2 YYREEE (reference sequence).

The CDR3 bases are TGTGCCAGCAGCTTGCGCATGTGGGCAGAGACCCAGTACTTC. It specifies CASSLRMWAETQYF. This chain links TRBV11-2 with TRBJ2-5; D gene unclear. The CDR3 contains 14 residues. CDR1 is SGHAT, CDR2 FQNNGV, per germline. Trimming took off 3 bases at V and 4 bases at J, with 12 bases between the two ends.

This CDR3 is CASSREEGNEQFF. CDR3 nucleotide sequence: TGTGCCAGCAGCCGGGAAGAGGGCAATGAGCAGTTCTTC. The J gene is TRBJ2-1, the V gene TRBV2; a possible D gene is TRBD2 (5 bases). V lost 6 bases, J lost 6 bases, and 12 bases lay in between. CDR1 is SNHLY and CDR2 is FYNNEI in the germline V gene. The CDR3 loop spans 13 amino acids.

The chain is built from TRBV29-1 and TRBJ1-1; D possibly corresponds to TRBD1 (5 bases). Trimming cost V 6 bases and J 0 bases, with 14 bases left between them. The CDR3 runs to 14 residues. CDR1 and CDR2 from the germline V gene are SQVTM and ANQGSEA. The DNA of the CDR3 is TGCAGCGTCGCTGACAGTAGAATGAACACTGAAGCTTTCTTT. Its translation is CSVADSRMNTEAFF.

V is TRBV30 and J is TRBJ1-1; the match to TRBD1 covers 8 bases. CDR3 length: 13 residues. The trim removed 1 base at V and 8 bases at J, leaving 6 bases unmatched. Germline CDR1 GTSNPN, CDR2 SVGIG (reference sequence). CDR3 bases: TGTGCCTGGAGTGGCCCGACAGGGGCAGAAGCTTTCTTT. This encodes CAWSGPTGAEAFF.

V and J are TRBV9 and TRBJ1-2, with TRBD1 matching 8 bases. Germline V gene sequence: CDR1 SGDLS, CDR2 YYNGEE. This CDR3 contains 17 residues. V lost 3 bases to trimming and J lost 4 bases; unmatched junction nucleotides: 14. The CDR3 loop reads CASSALPGQATFYGYTF. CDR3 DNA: TGTGCCAGCAGCGCCCTTCCGGGACAGGCAACCTTCTATGGCTACACCTTC.

For the CDR3, the DNA is TGTGCCAGCAGCTGGGGAGGTGGAGGGTTTAGCAATCAGCCCCAGCATTTT. Translating it yields CASSWGGGGFSNQPQHF. This chain links TRBV5-4 with TRBJ1-5; D gene unclear. Per the germline V gene, CDR1 is SGHNT and CDR2 is YYREEE (reference sequence). The CDR3 consists of 17 residues. V gave up 3 bases and J gave up 0 bases, with 16 bases separating them. Using reference TRBV5-4 and TRBJ1-5 for the parts outside the CDR3, the full variable domain is ETGVTQSPTHLIKTRGQQVTLRCSSQSGHNTVSWYQQALGQGPQFIFQYYREEENGRGNFPPRFSGLQFPNYSSELNVNALELDDSALYLCASSWGGGGFSNQPQHFGDGTRLSIL.

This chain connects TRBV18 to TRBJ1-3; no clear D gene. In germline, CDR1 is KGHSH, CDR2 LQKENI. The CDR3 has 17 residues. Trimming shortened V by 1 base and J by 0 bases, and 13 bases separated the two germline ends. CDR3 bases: TGTGCCAGCTCACCACGGACGGACTTCTACTCTGGAAACACCATATATTTT. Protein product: CASSPRTDFYSGNTIYF.

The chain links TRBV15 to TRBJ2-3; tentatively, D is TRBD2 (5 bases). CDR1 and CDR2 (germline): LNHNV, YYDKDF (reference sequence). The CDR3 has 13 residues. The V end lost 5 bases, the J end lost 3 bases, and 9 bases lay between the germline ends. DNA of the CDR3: TGTGCCACCAGCCCGCGGGTAACAGATACGCAGTATTTT. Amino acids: CATSPRVTDTQYF. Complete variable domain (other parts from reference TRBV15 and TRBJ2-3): DAMVIQNPRYQVTQFGKPVTLSCSQTLNHNVMYWYQQKSSQAPKLLFHYYDKDFNNEADTPDNFQSRRPNTSFCFLDIRSPGLGDTAMYLCATSPRVTDTQYFGPGTRLTVL.

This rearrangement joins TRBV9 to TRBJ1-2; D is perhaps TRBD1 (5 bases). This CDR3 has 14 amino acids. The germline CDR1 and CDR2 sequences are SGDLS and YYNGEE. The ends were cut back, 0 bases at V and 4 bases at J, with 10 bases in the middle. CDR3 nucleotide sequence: TGTGCCAGCAGCGTAGCTGACAGCCCCTATGGCTACACCTTC. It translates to CASSVADSPYGYTF.

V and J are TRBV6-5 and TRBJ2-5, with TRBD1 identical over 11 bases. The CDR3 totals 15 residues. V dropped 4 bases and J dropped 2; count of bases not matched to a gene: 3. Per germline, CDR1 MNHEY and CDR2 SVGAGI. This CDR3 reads CASSLDRGRQETQYF. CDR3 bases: TGTGCCAGCAGTTTGGACAGGGGGCGACAAGAGACCCAGTACTTC.

The CDR3 spells CAWSPGLAELTDTQYF. DNA of the CDR3: TGTGCCTGGAGTCCGGGACTAGCGGAACTCACAGATACGCAGTATTTT. This chain links TRBV30 with TRBJ2-3, with 11 bases that match TRBD2. This CDR3 spans 16 amino acids. The J segment lost 2 bases and the V segment lost 2 bases, leaving 6 bases of the junction unmatched. Germline CDR1 is GTSNPN and CDR2 is SVGIG (reference sequence).

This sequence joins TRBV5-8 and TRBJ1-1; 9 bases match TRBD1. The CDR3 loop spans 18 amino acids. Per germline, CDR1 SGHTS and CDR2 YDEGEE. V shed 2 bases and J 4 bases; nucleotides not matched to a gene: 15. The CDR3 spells CASSFLWTGVEGGTEAFF. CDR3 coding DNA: TGTGCCAGCAGCTTTCTATGGACAGGGGTGGAGGGCGGCACTGAAGCTTTCTTT.

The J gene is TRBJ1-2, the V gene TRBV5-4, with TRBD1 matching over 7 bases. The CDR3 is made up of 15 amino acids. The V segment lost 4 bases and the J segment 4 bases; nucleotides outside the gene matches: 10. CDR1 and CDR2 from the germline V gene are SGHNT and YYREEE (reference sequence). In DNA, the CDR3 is TGTGCCAGCAGCACGGGACAGCTCCTCGTCTATGGCTACACCTTC. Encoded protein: CASSTGQLLVYGYTF.

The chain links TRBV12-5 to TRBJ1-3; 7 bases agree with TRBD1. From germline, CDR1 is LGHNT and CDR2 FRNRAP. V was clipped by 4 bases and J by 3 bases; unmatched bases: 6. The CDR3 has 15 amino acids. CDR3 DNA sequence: TGTGCTAGTGGTTACCCTAGGACAGGTGGAAACACCATATATTTT. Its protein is CASGYPRTGGNTIYF.

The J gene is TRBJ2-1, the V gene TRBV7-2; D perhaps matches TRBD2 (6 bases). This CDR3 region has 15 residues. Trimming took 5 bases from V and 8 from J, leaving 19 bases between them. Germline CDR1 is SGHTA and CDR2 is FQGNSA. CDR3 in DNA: TGTGCCAGCAGCCGATATGGGGGGAGTAAAGATGAGCAGTTCTTC. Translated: CASSRYGGSKDEQFF.